This TCR beta chain emerged from a study of blood T cell repertoires in COVID-19. Overall study: Sites across the United States, Italy and Spain contributed samples from acute and convalescent COVID-19. PBMCs, B-cell-depleted T cells, or T cells were the source of the cDNA or gDNA that made up the material.

J was trimmed by 1 base and V by 4 bases; bases with no gene match: 6. The CDR3 sequence is 15 residues long. The germline gives CDR1 SGHNT, CDR2 YENEEA. Original processing methods: How many nucleated cells were present was estimated from reference gene primer amplification. Repertoires were generated with immunoSEQ multiplex PCR, while TCRdb's copy carries only in-frame clones and drops some. V and J calls and clone size follow that table, whereas D and trimming were derived from the DNA. The profile shows some 150,000 clones, 84% of them singletons. The chain links TRBV11-3 to TRBJ2-7; 8 bases line up with TRBD1. The sequencing sample was made of peripheral blood. This receptor was taken from a human donor in a cohort sampled during active COVID-19. The CDR3 is CASSSRRTGSYEQYF. In nucleotides, the CDR3 is TGTGCCAGCAGCTCACGGCGGACAGGGTCCTACGAGCAGTACTTC.